This section outlines one T cell receptor (beta chain) sequence together with its context. Its antigen is currently unknown. The sample has other DNA sequences that encode this CDR3 too. The data are from a study of cytotoxic CD8 clonotypes in ibrutinib-treated CLL. Study as a whole: Averaging across samples gave roughly 280,000 productive templates and roughly 100,000 productive rearrangements. Study-wide points: Higher circulating CD8+ T-cell counts strongly accompanied higher baseline clonality, above age-matched healthy donors.

There are 14 residues in the CDR3. Germline V gene sequence: CDR1 SGHTA, CDR2 FQGTGA. V lost 0 bases, J lost 1 base, and 7 bases lay in between. Libraries were prepared by immunoSEQ multiplex PCR; TCRdb keeps only in-frame clonotypes and omits some of them. This table has just over 200,000 clones, around 70% appearing once. The sequenced sample was PBMCs, obtained after 12 months of ibrutinib treatment. The chain links TRBV7-3 to TRBJ2-7; perhaps TRBD2 as D (6 bases). The TCR was taken from a human donor with chronic lymphocytic leukemia. The CDR3 nucleotides read TGTGCCAGCAGCTTAACGGGGGGTTCCTACGAGCAGTACTTC. Translated: CASSLTGGSYEQYF. Variable domain in full (rest from reference TRBV7-3 and TRBJ2-7): GAGVSQTPSNKVTEKGKYVELRCDPISGHTALYWYRQSLGQGPEFLIYFQGTGAADDSGLPNDRFFAVRPEGSVSTLKIQRTERGDSAVYLCASSLTGGSYEQYFGPGTRLTVT.